The clone carrying this T cell receptor (beta chain) was counted a few times. Its target is unknown. The data are from a study of beta chain features in type 1 diabetes. Study-level background: Sorted cells, approximately 110,000,000 in number, were examined across all samples. Whole-study findings and limits: Among patients with Type 1 diabetes, TCRB CDR3s were moderately but significantly shorter in every one of the four CD4+ subsets. PCR might preferentially amplify shorter templates, equally in patients and controls. Sequencing used cDNA, and cells with high TCR expression could therefore be over-represented.

The sequenced template was cDNA made from the entire isolated RNA. Sequencing used immunoSEQ multiplex PCR; TCRdb keeps in-frame clones, though not all of them. The top ten clones hold around 0.0099% of a sample with about 400,000 clones, roughly 12% of them seen once. From germline, CDR1 is MNHEY and CDR2 SVGAGI. Trimming at V came to 0 bases and at J to 4 bases, leaving 6 bases not matched to a gene. The CDR3 totals 16 residues. This sequence originates from a woman aged 18 to 35 with type 1 diabetes. Input material: naive CD4+ T cells from blood. The chain recombines TRBV6-5 with TRBJ2-7; 10 bases are shared with TRBD1. CDR3 amino acids: CASSYSGGTGVYEQYF. DNA for the CDR3: TGTGCCAGCAGTTACTCAGGGGGGACAGGGGTATACGAGCAGTACTTC.